A selection of T cell receptor beta chains follows, all from one sample in a study of T cell repertoires in cytomegalovirus infection. TCRdb passed the reads through MiXCR, listing each CDR3 protein once. Of approximately 390,000 distinct CDR3 sequences listed, about 34% are singletons. Antigen specificity for these receptors is unknown. Material: cultured PBMCs, obtained from culture after CMV antigen stimulation. The receptors shown here come from a human donor in good health (CMV status not recorded). Some clones in this sample may be carry-over from other donors' samples. CDR3s include the opening cysteine and the closing phenylalanine or tryptophan. A D gene is named only where the DNA matches it firmly. Clone size appears in some rows only: once, few, many, or a class for an expanded clone.

j_gene: TRBJ1-5
len: 14
v_gene: TRBV4-1
d_gene: .
abundance: few
CDR3nt: TGCGCCAGCAGCCAAATTGGGGGCAATCAGCCCCAGCATTTT
CDR3aa: CASSQIGGNQPQHF

j_gene: TRBJ2-3
len: 12
v_gene: TRBV2
d_gene: .
abundance: few
CDR3nt: TGTGCCAGCAGTGAGGCCACAGATACGCAGTATTTT
CDR3aa: CASSEATDTQYF

j_gene: TRBJ1-6
len: 17
v_gene: TRBV18
d_gene: TRBD1
abundance: .
CDR3nt: TGTGCCAGCTCACTCCTCGGACAGGGGGCCAGAAATTCACCCCTCCACTTT
CDR3aa: CASSLLGQGARNSPLHF

j_gene: TRBJ1-2
len: 16
v_gene: TRBV4-2
d_gene: .
abundance: .
CDR3nt: TGTGCCAGCAGCCAAGATCGCAGGGGCGTTGCCTATGGCTACACCTTC
CDR3aa: CASSQDRRGVAYGYTF

j_gene: TRBJ1-1
len: 13
v_gene: TRBV19
d_gene: .
abundance: .
CDR3nt: TGTGCCAGTAGTATAAAGGAGAACACTGAAGCTTTCTTT
CDR3aa: CASSIKENTEAFF

j_gene: TRBJ1-6
len: 17
v_gene: TRBV19
d_gene: .
abundance: few
CDR3nt: TGTGCCAGTAGTCTCCGACCTTCAAGGACAGCCAATTCACCCCTCCACTTT
CDR3aa: CASSLRPSRTANSPLHF

j_gene: TRBJ2-4
len: 17
v_gene: TRBV4-1
d_gene: TRBD1
abundance: .
CDR3nt: TGCGCCAGCAGCCAAGAAGTGCAGGGGGCGACCAAAAACATTCAGTACTTC
CDR3aa: CASSQEVQGATKNIQYF

j_gene: TRBJ2-4
len: 14
v_gene: TRBV7-2
d_gene: TRBD1
abundance: many
CDR3nt: TGTGCCAGCAGCCGGACAGGGTTAATTGACATTCAGTACTTC
CDR3aa: CASSRTGLIDIQYF

j_gene: TRBJ2-7
len: 15
v_gene: TRBV3-1
d_gene: .
abundance: .
CDR3nt: TGTGCCAGCAGCCAATTGTTACTGCCTACCTACGAGCAGTACTTC
CDR3aa: CASSQLLLPTYEQYF

j_gene: TRBJ2-3
len: 13
v_gene: TRBV10-3
d_gene: TRBD2
abundance: once
CDR3nt: TGTGCCAACCGAGCGGGGGTCACAGATACGCAGTATTTT
CDR3aa: CANRAGVTDTQYF

j_gene: TRBJ1-2
len: 14
v_gene: TRBV28
d_gene: .
abundance: few
CDR3nt: TGTGCCAGCAGTTTCATCGGGGGGGACTATGGCTACACCTTC
CDR3aa: CASSFIGGDYGYTF